The source of this TCR beta chain is a study of blood T cell repertoires in COVID-19. Study-wide background: T cells, B-cell-depleted T cells, or PBMCs supplied cDNA or gDNA.

Germline lookup yields CDR1 LGHNA and CDR2 YSLEER. The CDR3 is made up of 17 amino acids. V gave up 1 base and J gave up 2 bases; unmatched junction bases: 8. Clones were read by immunoSEQ multiplex PCR, and TCRdb kept only the in-frame ones, dropping some. The repertoire holds about 200,000 clones, with 75% to 90% as singletons. This receptor was taken from a human donor in a cohort sampled during active COVID-19. The V call is TRBV4-3, the J call TRBJ2-1; TRBD2 matches at 7 bases. Material for sequencing was peripheral blood. The CDR3 coding sequence is TGCGCCAGCAGCCAAGGCATTAGCGGGCTAGCCTACAATGAGCAGTTCTTC. Its protein is CASSQGISGLAYNEQFF.